This section outlines one T cell receptor beta chain sequence together with its context. These data belong to a study of shared clonotypes between healthy human individuals. Sequenced by immunoSEQ multiplex PCR; TCRdb stores in-frame clones only, minus some. The data show about 490,000 clones, with about 82% seen just once and 13% held by the top ten. Germline V gives CDR1 SGHRS, CDR2 YFSETQ. This CDR3 has 16 amino acids. Trimming left V 0 bases short and J 5 bases short, with 17 bases between. The source of this sequence is a middle-aged woman in good health. Some clones in this sample may be carry-over from other donors' samples. V gene TRBV5-1 combines with J gene TRBJ1-1, with a possible D match to TRBD1 (6 bases). Sequencing was carried out using PBMCs. For the CDR3, the DNA is TGCGCCAGCAGCTTGGGTCATGAAGGGGGTTTTACTGAAGCTTTCTTT. Its translation: CASSLGHEGGFTEAFF.